The 8 T cell receptor beta chains below were found in one sample sequenced in a study of blood T cell repertoires in COVID-19. Profiling relied on immunoSEQ multiplex PCR, and the TCRdb table lists in-frame clones only, not all of them. The table lists approximately 80,000 clones, around 88% of them singletons. Specimen: peripheral blood. The origin of the receptors is a woman aged 80 or over with acute or convalescent COVID-19.

The gene calls are TRBV25-1 and TRBJ1-2; 9 nucleotides line up with TRBD1. Trimming cost V 2 bases and J 7 bases; bases outside gene matches: 8. This CDR3 comprises 15 residues. Germline CDR1 reads MGHDK; CDR2 reads SYGVNS. CDR3 sequence (DNA): TGTGCCAGCAGTGAAGACACAGGGGGCGTTCTTGGCTACACCTTC. Its protein product is CASSEDTGGVLGYTF.

The chain combines TRBV6-6 with TRBJ2-5; unclear D gene. The CDR3 sequence is 14 residues long. V lost 2 bases and J lost 2, with 9 bases in between. Germline CDR1 and CDR2: MNHNY and SVGAGI (reference sequence). This CDR3 is CASSYSQVQETQYF. CDR3 bases: TGTGCCAGCAGTTACAGCCAGGTACAAGAGACCCAGTACTTC.

This clone has only one observation. The chain employs TRBV6-5 and TRBJ2-7; D call uncertain. Germline CDR1 is MNHEY and CDR2 is SVGAGI. CDR3 length: 13 residues. Trimming stripped 4 bases from V and 6 bases from J, with 13 bases between. CDR3 protein: CASSLAVRPEQYF. CDR3 sequence (DNA): TGTGCCAGCAGTTTGGCGGTGCGGCCCGAGCAGTACTTC.

J is TRBJ1-2 and V is TRBV5-4; no reliable D call. Trimming removed 8 bases from V and 0 bases from J, with 8 bases in between. The germline CDR1 and CDR2 sequences are SGHNT and YYREEE (reference sequence). This CDR3 contains 12 residues. CDR3 nucleotides: TGTGCCAGTTTAGAGACTAACTATGGCTACACCTTC. Protein sequence: CASLETNYGYTF.

The chain combines TRBV7-2 with TRBJ2-5; unclear D gene. This CDR3 region has 16 residues. Germline loops: CDR1 SGHTA, CDR2 FQGNSA. V was pared by 5 bases and J by 5 bases, with 21 bases between. CDR3 protein: CASSPAPLSGMETQYF. DNA for the CDR3: TGTGCCAGCAGCCCAGCCCCGTTGTCGGGTATGGAGACCCAGTACTTC.

This clone came up once. The V call is TRBV10-3, the J call TRBJ1-6; unclear D gene. V lost 2 bases and J lost 7, with 9 bases in between. Germline values: CDR1 ENHRY, CDR2 SYGVKD. The CDR3 has 14 amino acids. CDR3 nucleotide sequence: TGTGCCATCAGTGAGATCCGAGAAAATTCACCCCTCCACTTT. This codes for CAISEIRENSPLHF.

This rearrangement joins TRBV19 to TRBJ2-7, with D possibly TRBD1 on 6 matching bases. Deletions cut 5 bases from V and 3 bases from J, with 14 bases between. The CDR3 contains 14 residues. Germline V gene sequence: CDR1 LNHDA, CDR2 SQIVND (reference sequence). The CDR3 DNA follows: TGTGCCAGTAGTTTCCGGACAGTCTACTACGAGCAGTACTTC. Translating it yields CASSFRTVYYEQYF. Together with reference TRBV19 and TRBJ2-7, the CDR3 gives the full variable domain: DGGITQSPKYLFRKEGQNVTLSCEQNLNHDAMYWYRQDPGQGLRLIYYSQIVNDFQKGDIAEGYSVSREKKESFPLTVTSAQKNPTAFYLCASSFRTVYYEQYFGPGTRLTVT.

This sequence joins TRBV30 and TRBJ1-5; perhaps TRBD1 as D (6 bases). This CDR3 spans 14 amino acids. The V end lost 0 bases, the J end lost 6 bases, and 12 bases lay between the germline ends. Looked up from germline, CDR1 is GTSNPN and CDR2 is SVGIG (reference sequence). CDR3 DNA: TGTGCCTGGAGTGTTTACAGGGTGGCTCAGCCCCAGCATTTT. Translating gives CAWSVYRVAQPQHF.